The 32 T cell receptor beta chains below all came from one sample that was sequenced in a study of CD8+ T cells in alopecia areata. Once RNA had been extracted, it was reverse transcribed into cDNA to act as the sequencing template. Measured with immunoSEQ multiplex PCR; TCRdb has only the in-frame clones, and not every one. The sample was found to contain around 100,000 clones, and every one recurs. What was sequenced was lesional skin. These receptors were obtained from a C3H/HeJ mouse with alopecia areata. Mouse MHC haplotype: H2-k.

The sample holds a few counts of this clone. Gene labels here are mouse ones. The read ends 4 residues early relative to the CDR3; the germline J gene fills the gap. V usage is TRBV17 and J usage is TRBJ2-5, with 10 nucleotides matching TRBD1. This CDR3 spans 16 amino acids. Germline lookup yields CDR1 MNHDT and CDR2 YYDKIL. The J segment lost 2 bases and the V segment lost 0 bases, leaving 2 bases of the junction unmatched. The DNA read from the CDR3 is TGTGCTAGCAGTAGAGATCGGACAGGGGGCCAAGAC. This gives the protein CASSRDRTGGQD. Given in full, the CDR3 is CASSRDRTGGQDTQYF.

As for this clone: Gene names are mouse gene names. From the germline J gene comes the end of the CDR3, since the read stops 4 residues before it. The chain uses TRBV19 and TRBJ1-1; weak D call: TRBD1 (5 bases). The germline V gene has CDR1 FNHDT and CDR2 SITEND (reference sequence). CDR3 length equals 12 residues. The sequenced CDR3 bases are TGTGCCAGCAGTATCCCGACAGAA. Translating gives CASSIPTE. The full CDR3 protein is CASSIPTEEVFF. Filled out from reference TRBV19 and TRBJ1-1, the complete variable domain reads GGIITQTPKFLIGQEGQKLTLKCQQNFNHDTMYWYRQDSGKGLRLIYYSITENDLQKGDLSEGYDASREKKSSFSLTVTSAQKNEMAVFLCASSIPTEEVFFGKGTRLTVV.

This clone was recorded a few times. Germline and genes here are mouse. The read terminates 4 residues ahead of where the CDR3 ends, so the germline J gene completes it. This chain links TRBV13-3 with TRBJ2-4; weak D call: TRBD1 (5 bases). With 4 bases removed from V and 0 bases from J, the gap between germline ends came to 9 bases. This CDR3 has 14 amino acids. Germline V CDR1 and CDR2: NNHDY, SYVADS. The sequenced part of the CDR3 DNA is TGTGCCAGCAGTCGGGCAGGGAGTCAAAAC. The encoded protein is CASSRAGSQN. The complete CDR3 reads CASSRAGSQNTLYF.

This clone was counted a few times. Gene names follow the mouse nomenclature. The DNA ends 4 residues before the CDR3 does, and the rest of the CDR3 is filled in from the germline J gene. The chain has TRBV13-1 and TRBJ2-2; 11 bases agree with TRBD1. Germline V lookup: CDR1 NSHNY, CDR2 SYGAGN. The CDR3 runs 16 residues. J lost 3 bases, V lost 3 bases, and 4 bases had no gene match. CDR3: CASSAWDRGYTGQLYF. CDR3 DNA, as far as it was read: TGTGCCAGCAGTGCCTGGGACAGGGGGTACACCGGG.

As for this clone: Germline and genes here are mouse. The observed sequence ends 4 residues before the CDR3 terminus, with the missing tail filled in from the germline J gene. The J gene is TRBJ1-1, the V gene TRBV13-1; possibly TRBD1 for D (5 bases). This CDR3 is 12 amino acids long. The germline V and J ends were trimmed by 4 bases and 4 bases, with 8 bases remaining between them. CDR1 NSHNY and CDR2 SYGAGN come from the germline V gene. CDR3 residues: CASSQGVTEVFF. CDR3 DNA (partial): TGTGCCAGCAGTCAGGGTGTCACA.

As for this clone: Genes and germline come from the mouse. From the germline J gene comes the end of the CDR3, since the read stops 4 residues before it. This chain connects TRBV19 to TRBJ2-5; TRBD2 agrees at 10 bases. Losses at the gene ends were 2 bases for V and 2 bases for J; bases not matched to a gene: 2. This CDR3 spans 15 amino acids. Germline lookup yields CDR1 FNHDT and CDR2 SITEND (reference sequence). Incomplete CDR3 DNA: TGTGCCAGCAGTATTACTGGGGGGGTCCAAGAC. It translates to CASSITGGVQD. The entire CDR3 sequence reads CASSITGGVQDTQYF.

In its sample, this clone was seen a few times. The gene symbols are mouse symbols. The CDR3 is cut off 4 residues early in the read; its end comes from the germline J gene. The gene calls are TRBV13-3 and TRBJ2-5; perhaps TRBD2 as D (5 bases). The CDR3 loop spans 11 amino acids. In germline, CDR1 is NNHDY, CDR2 SYVADS. CDR3 DNA (partial): TGTGCCAGCTGGGGTAAAGAC. It encodes CASWGKD. The complete CDR3 sequence is CASWGKDTQYF.

About this clone itself: Genes and germline come from the mouse. The read gets to within 4 residues of the CDR3 end, and the germline J gene fills in the rest. This chain connects TRBV13-3 to TRBJ2-1, with 7 bases matching TRBD1. The V segment lost 2 bases and the J segment 4 bases; nucleotides outside the gene matches: 6. This CDR3 is 15 amino acids long. Germline-derived CDR1 and CDR2 are NNHDY and SYVADS. Partial CDR3 DNA: TGTGCCAGCAGTGAGGCGGGACAGTTATATGCT. Encoded protein: CASSEAGQLYA. The entire CDR3 sequence reads CASSEAGQLYAEQFF.

This clone was seen only a few times. All gene names here are mouse names. Sequencing ends 4 residues short of the CDR3 end; the germline J gene provides the rest. The gene calls are TRBV13-1 and TRBJ1-4; 9 bases match TRBD1. The germline CDR1 and CDR2 sequences are NSHNY and SYGAGN. The V gene end was trimmed by 1 base and the J gene end by 6 bases; junction bases not matched to a gene: 4. The CDR3 spans 15 residues. The CDR3 bases that were read are TGTGCCAGCAGTGATATGGACAGGGGACACGAA. Protein: CASSDMDRGHE. In full, the CDR3 reads CASSDMDRGHERLFF. The complete variable domain, with remaining parts taken from reference TRBV13-1 and TRBJ1-4, reads EAAVTQSPRNKVTVTGGNVTLSCRQTNSHNYMYWYRQDTGHGLRLIHYSYGAGNLRIGDVPDGYKATRTTQEDFFLLLELASPSQTSLYFCASSDMDRGHERLFFGHGTKLSVL.

As regards this clone: Each gene name is a mouse one. The read comes to an end 4 residues before the CDR3 does, leaving the germline J gene to fill in the end. The rearrangement uses TRBV19 and TRBJ2-3; D ambiguous. Trimming took 4 bases from V and 2 from J, leaving 5 bases between them. Germline V gives CDR1 FNHDT, CDR2 SITEND (reference sequence). The CDR3 covers 12 residues. CDR3 DNA, as far as it was read: TGTGCCAGCAGTCACTTTGCAGAA. Translation gives CASSHFAE. The full CDR3 protein reads CASSHFAETLYF.

As to this clone: Any gene name here is a mouse gene name. Incomplete CDR3 DNA: TGTGCCAGCAGCGCCACAACAAACTCC. As protein: CASSATTNS. The full CDR3 sequence reads CASSATTNSDYTF. This sequence joins TRBV13-3 and TRBJ1-2, with D unclear. The sequenced fragment ends 4 residues before the CDR3 boundary, so the rest is inferred from the germline J gene. The CDR3 totals 13 residues. Germline assignment: CDR1 NNHDY and CDR2 SYVADS. Trimming cost V 5 bases and J 0 bases, with 8 bases left between them.

In this sample, this clone turned up a few times. All gene names here are mouse names. Read data end 4 residues before the CDR3 end; the end is taken from the germline J gene. The gene calls are TRBV1 and TRBJ2-5; D may be TRBD1 (5 bases). The CDR3 is 14 residues long. Trimming took off 3 bases at V and 2 bases at J, with 9 bases between the two ends. Germline CDR1 NSQYPW, CDR2 LRSPGD (reference sequence). The part of the CDR3 DNA that was read is TGCACCTGCAGTGCGACAGATTCCCAAGAC. The encoded protein is CTCSATDSQD. The full CDR3 is CTCSATDSQDTQYF.

A remark on this clone: Germline and genes: mouse. The CDR3 end is not reached by the read, which stops 4 residues before it; the germline J gene fills it in. The J gene is TRBJ2-5, the V gene TRBV13-3; 8 nucleotides agree with TRBD2. There are 13 residues in the CDR3. From germline, CDR1 is NNHDY and CDR2 SYVADS. CDR3 amino acids: CASSSLGGDTQYF. The DNA read from the CDR3 is TGTGCCAGCAGTTCATTGGGGGGGGAC.

In its sample, this clone was seen many times. Gene names refer to mouse genes. The read ends 4 residues early relative to the CDR3; the germline J gene fills the gap. This sequence joins TRBV13-3 and TRBJ2-7, with D tentatively TRBD2 (6 bases). The CDR3 covers 13 residues. Trimming took 6 bases from V and 0 from J, leaving 10 bases between them. From germline, CDR1 is NNHDY and CDR2 SYVADS. The CDR3 loop is CASIGGNSYEQYF. Partial CDR3 DNA: TGTGCCAGCATTGGGGGAAACTCCTAT.

This clone was picked up a small number of times. Genes and germline come from the mouse. The read ends 4 residues before the CDR3 terminus; that terminus is restored from the germline J gene. This chain joins TRBV13-3 and TRBJ2-7; possibly TRBD1 for D (6 bases). The CDR3 sequence is 12 residues long. The ends were cut back, 9 bases at V and 0 bases at J, with 10 bases in the middle. CDR1 is NNHDY, CDR2 SYVADS, per germline. CDR3 bases read: TGTGCCACGGGACAAAGCTCCTAT. Its protein is CATGQSSY. The CDR3 in its entirety is CATGQSSYEQYF.

A word on this clone: These gene names are mouse names. The read stops 4 residues short of the end of the CDR3; the missing end is completed from the germline J gene. The chain is built from TRBV19 and TRBJ2-7; 7 bases agree with TRBD1. J was trimmed by 1 base and V by 6 bases; bases with no gene match: 7. CDR3 size: 14 residues. Germline V gene data show CDR1 as FNHDT and CDR2 as SITEND (reference sequence). The CDR3 sequence is CASTRTGWSYEQYF. The CDR3 bases that were read are TGTGCCAGCACTCGGACAGGTTGGTCCTAT.

The sample holds many counts of this clone. A mismatch at residue 13 separates the TCRdb protein from the translated DNA, so the protein presented here was translated from the DNA. Genes here carry mouse names. Read coverage stops 3 residues before the CDR3 terminus; the germline J gene supplies the remainder. The rearrangement uses TRBV1 and TRBJ1-6, with 8 bases lining up with TRBD1. TRBJ1-6 is treated as an ORF (open reading frame) with a function not yet certain. The ends lost 1 base at V and 5 bases at J; junction bases unmatched: 4. CDR3 length equals 16 residues. Per germline, CDR1 NSQYPW and CDR2 LRSPGD (reference sequence). The sequenced part of the CDR3 DNA is TGCACCTGCAGTGCAGCCCACAGGGGGGATAATTCGCCC. Protein: CTCSAAHRGDNSP. The entire CDR3 protein is CTCSAAHRGDNSPLYF.

This clone was picked up many times. Gene names denote mouse genes. The CDR3 bases that were read are TGCACCTGCAGTGCAGAGACAGGGGGCGGAGAC. It yields the protein CTCSAETGGGD. The whole CDR3 is CTCSAETGGGDTQYF. The rearrangement joins TRBV1 to TRBJ2-5; the match to TRBD1 covers 10 bases. The read finishes 4 residues shy of the CDR3 end, and the germline J gene is used to complete it. Per the germline V gene, CDR1 is NSQYPW and CDR2 is LRSPGD (reference sequence). The CDR3 is 15 residues long.

In regard to this clone: Gene names and germline match the mouse. From the germline J gene comes the end of the CDR3, since the read stops 4 residues before it. This chain joins TRBV1 and TRBJ2-5; a possible D gene is TRBD2 (6 bases). Germline V lookup: CDR1 NSQYPW, CDR2 LRSPGD (reference sequence). V was cut by 4 bases and J by 3 bases, with 14 bases left in between. The CDR3 is 15 amino acids. The sequenced part of the CDR3 DNA is TGCACCTGCAGTGGGAGCGGGACTCCTCAAGAC. Amino acid sequence: CTCSGSGTPQD. The whole CDR3 protein is CTCSGSGTPQDTQYF. The full variable domain, its missing parts supplied by reference TRBV1 and TRBJ2-5, is VTLLEQNPRWRLVPRGQAVNLRCILKNSQYPWMSWYQQDLQKQLQWLFTLRSPGDKEVKSLPGADYLATRVTDTELRLQVANMSQGRTLYCTCSGSGTPQDTQYFGPGTRLLVL.

Regarding this clone: Gene and germline names: mouse. The read terminates 4 residues ahead of where the CDR3 ends, so the germline J gene completes it. The chain couples TRBV1 to TRBJ2-2; D gene uncertain. The germline CDR1 and CDR2 sequences are NSQYPW and LRSPGD (reference sequence). Trimming removed 3 bases at V and 3 bases at J, with 8 bases between. The CDR3 is 14 amino acids. The chain's CDR3 is CTCSARKDTGQLYF. CDR3 DNA (partial): TGCACCTGCAGTGCGAGAAAGGACACCGGG.

Comment on this clone: The protein listed by TCRdb differs at residue 12 from the translated DNA, so the DNA translation is shown. Genes here carry mouse names. The read halts 3 residues ahead of the CDR3 end, with the missing end drawn from the germline J gene. J is TRBJ1-6 and V is TRBV16; 7 bases line up with TRBD1. TRBJ1-6 is designated an ORF whose function remains uncertain. Trimming at V came to 5 bases and at J to 4 bases, leaving 5 bases not matched to a gene. The CDR3 sequence is 15 residues long. Germline lookup yields CDR1 SGHSA and CDR2 FRNQAP. CDR3 sequence reads: CASSAGTEYNSPLYF. The sequenced CDR3 bases are TGTGCAAGCAGCGCCGGGACAGAATATAATTCGCCC.

This clone has a handful of counts. The gene symbols are mouse symbols. The read halts 4 residues ahead of the CDR3 end, with the missing end drawn from the germline J gene. The chain recombines TRBV1 with TRBJ2-5; 12 bases agree with TRBD2. The CDR3 has 16 amino acids. Germline values: CDR1 NSQYPW, CDR2 LRSPGD (reference sequence). J gave up 1 base and V 3 bases, and 2 bases lay outside the gene matches. The covered CDR3 bases are TGCACCTGCAGTGCGCGACTGGGGGGGCACCAAGAC. The encoded protein is CTCSARLGGHQD. The whole CDR3 protein reads CTCSARLGGHQDTQYF.

Only a few counts were recorded for this clone. The listed genes are named as in mouse. Incomplete CDR3 DNA: TGTGCTAGCAGAAACCTGGGGGATGGTGCAGAA. Translating gives CASRNLGDGAE. The full CDR3 sequence reads CASRNLGDGAETLYF. The V gene is TRBV29, the J gene TRBJ2-3, with TRBD2 matching over 7 bases. Read coverage stops 4 residues before the CDR3 terminus; the germline J gene supplies the remainder. Germline V gene sequence: CDR1 MSHET, CDR2 SYDVDS. CDR3 length equals 15 residues. The junction had 7 bases not matched to a gene; V was cut back by 6 bases and J by 1 base.

A word on this clone: Genes and germline are mouse. The CDR3 sequence: CASSESGGFAYEQYF. The DNA read from the CDR3 is TGTGCCAGCAGTGAGTCTGGGGGGTTTGCCTAT. V is TRBV13-1 and J is TRBJ2-7, with TRBD2 matching 8 bases. The missing CDR3 end, 4 residues past where the read stops, is filled in from the germline J gene. V lost 2 bases to trimming and J lost 2 bases; unmatched junction nucleotides: 6. The CDR3 is 15 residues long. Germline assignment: CDR1 NSHNY and CDR2 SYGAGN.

As regards this clone: All gene names here are mouse names. The read ends 4 residues shy of where the CDR3 ends; the end is completed using the germline J gene. The chain couples TRBV17 to TRBJ1-1, with TRBD1 matching over 7 bases. V was pared by 3 bases and J by 0 bases, with 4 bases of the junction left unmatched. Germline CDR1 and CDR2: MNHDT and YYDKIL. The CDR3 spans 15 residues. The CDR3 protein is CASSRSGTANTEVFF. The CDR3 DNA, read in part, is TGTGCTAGCAGTAGGTCCGGGACAGCAAACACA.

This clone was detected ten times or more. The germline and genes are mouse ones. The read ends 4 residues shy of where the CDR3 ends; the end is completed using the germline J gene. V gene TRBV13-3 combines with J gene TRBJ1-4; 12 bases agree with TRBD1. Looked up from germline, CDR1 is NNHDY and CDR2 is SYVADS. The CDR3 loop spans 15 amino acids. The sequenced CDR3 bases are TGTGCCAGCAGTGAGGGACAGGGGGCAGGCGAA. It is translated as CASSEGQGAGE. The full CDR3 protein is CASSEGQGAGERLFF.

This clone appeared a few times. Germline and genes here are mouse. The CDR3 end falls 4 residues outside the read, so it is completed with the germline J gene. The chain carries TRBV1 and TRBJ2-7, with D tentatively TRBD2 (5 bases). CDR3 length equals 16 residues. Trimming stripped 0 bases from V and 0 bases from J, with 12 bases between. Per germline, CDR1 NSQYPW and CDR2 LRSPGD (reference sequence). CDR3 loop: CTCSADQGWVSYEQYF. The sequenced CDR3 bases are TGCACCTGCAGTGCAGATCAAGGCTGGGTCTCCTAT.

The sample holds a few counts of this clone. Genes and germline are mouse. Partial CDR3 DNA: TGCACCTGCAGTGCGGGACAGAAAACCGGG. It is translated as CTCSAGQKTG. The full CDR3 is CTCSAGQKTGQLYF. The chain employs TRBV1 and TRBJ2-2, with TRBD1 matching 7 bases. The read halts 4 residues ahead of the CDR3 end, with the missing end drawn from the germline J gene. V was pared by 3 bases and J by 5 bases, with 3 bases of the junction left unmatched. The CDR3 is made up of 14 amino acids. Germline assignment: CDR1 NSQYPW and CDR2 LRSPGD (reference sequence).

In the case of this clone: All gene names here are mouse names. The CDR3 end is not reached by the read, which stops 4 residues before it; the germline J gene fills it in. V usage is TRBV13-3 and J usage is TRBJ2-1; 9 nucleotides align to TRBD2. From germline, CDR1 is NNHDY and CDR2 SYVADS. This CDR3 comprises 14 residues. The CDR3 is CASSDLGGAAEQFF. Incomplete CDR3 DNA: TGTGCCAGCAGTGATCTGGGGGGGGCCGCT.

This clone was seen a handful of times. The listed genes are named as in mouse. The CDR3 extends 4 residues past the end of the read, so its final part is completed from the germline J gene. The V and J genes are TRBV31 and TRBJ2-1, with D maybe TRBD2 (6 bases). The CDR3 loop spans 13 amino acids. Per germline, CDR1 GKSSPN and CDR2 SITVG. Trimming left V 1 base short and J 2 bases short, with 6 bases between. CDR3 DNA, as far as it was read: TGTGCCTGGAGTCGACTGGACTATGCT. Encoded protein: CAWSRLDYA. The CDR3 as a whole reads CAWSRLDYAEQFF. Full variable domain (outside the CDR3, taken from reference TRBV31 and TRBJ2-1): AQTIHQWPVAEIKAVGSPLSLGCTIKGKSSPNLYWYWQATGGTLQQLFYSITVGQVESVVQLNLSASRPKDDQFILSTEKLLLSHSGFYLCAWSRLDYAEQFFGPGTRLTVL.

A few counts support this clone. Here the gene names and germline are mouse. The read ends 4 residues early relative to the CDR3; the germline J gene fills the gap. The V and J genes are TRBV12-1 and TRBJ2-1; perhaps TRBD2 as D (6 bases). The CDR3 loop spans 15 amino acids. The V gene lost 2 bases and the J gene lost 4 bases, with 14 bases spanning the gap. The germline gives CDR1 SGHSN, CDR2 HYEKVE. The CDR3 loop reads CASSPTGTFYAEQFF. CDR3 bases read: TGTGCCAGCTCTCCCACTGGGACCTTTTATGCT.

There are a few counts of this clone. The genes are named according to mouse. The sequenced fragment ends 4 residues before the CDR3 boundary, so the rest is inferred from the germline J gene. This chain links TRBV1 with TRBJ1-4; 9 positions agree with TRBD1. CDR3 length: 16 residues. The V and J ends lost 5 bases and 4 bases, in that order; junction bases with no gene match: 8. The germline CDR1 and CDR2 sequences are NSQYPW and LRSPGD (reference sequence). CDR3: CTCSSRTGEDNERLFF. The sequenced CDR3 bases are TGCACCTGCAGTTCCCGGACAGGGGAGGACAACGAA. Drawing the rest from reference TRBV1 and TRBJ1-4, the complete variable domain is VTLLEQNPRWRLVPRGQAVNLRCILKNSQYPWMSWYQQDLQKQLQWLFTLRSPGDKEVKSLPGADYLATRVTDTELRLQVANMSQGRTLYCTCSSRTGEDNERLFFGHGTKLSVL.